This T cell receptor beta chain was sequenced for a study of shared clonotypes between healthy human individuals. Points from the study as a whole: Clonotype sharing among the donors was expected to vary with sequencing depth.

Naive CD8 isolation took CD45RO-negative cells positively selected for CCR7 and excluded terminally differentiated effector memory CD45RA+ cells. Regarding this clone: Its antigen is as yet unknown.

The assay used deep level. TCRdb keeps only in-frame clones here, not all; method: immunoSEQ multiplex PCR. Among 2 million to 2.5 million clones, roughly 95% were seen once, and the ten largest hold 0.85% to 1.2%. The CDR3 consists of 13 residues. V was clipped by 10 bases and J by 3 bases; unmatched bases: 6. Germline V gives CDR1 SGHTA, CDR2 FQGNSA. The specimen was naive CD8+ T cells sorted from blood. The clonotype was recovered from a man aged 18 to 35 in good health. The chain combines TRBV7-2 with TRBJ2-7; 10 bases match TRBD2. The CDR3 protein is CATAVAGGYEQYF. In DNA form, the CDR3 reads TGTGCCACCGCGGTAGCGGGAGGCTACGAGCAGTACTTC.